Detailed here is one TCR beta chain. These data belong to a study of T-cell reconstitution after alpha-beta-depleted transplantation in children. A library of TCRbeta sequences, prepared with unique molecular identifiers, was generated. One entry per CDR3 protein, called by TCRdb with MiXCR from the PCR reads. The profile covers 380,000 or so distinct CDR3 sequences, with 13% appearing a single time and around 4% taken by the ten largest. Deletions cut 5 bases from V and 4 bases from J, with 11 bases between. CDR1 SGHAT and CDR2 FQNNGV come from the germline V gene. This CDR3 is built from 13 residues.

This sequence was found in a human donor who donated a stem cell graft to a child with Fanconi anemia. J is TRBJ1-2 and V is TRBV11-2; D unclear. The sequencing here drew on PBMCs, taken from the stem cell graft. In DNA form, the CDR3 reads TGTGCCAGCAGCCCCGCCCGCGGCTATGGCTACACCTTC. This gives the protein CASSPARGYGYTF. Based on the CDR3 plus reference TRBV11-2 and TRBJ1-2, the full variable domain is EAGVAQSPRYKIIEKRQSVAFWCNPISGHATLYWYQQILGQGPKLLIQFQNNGVVDDSQLPKDRFSAERLKGVDSTLKIQPAKLEDSAVYLCASSPARGYGYTFGSGTRLTVV.